The entry that follows covers one T cell receptor beta chain sequence. Antigen: not known. These data come from a study of CD8+ T cells in alopecia areata. Findings and limits, study-wide: A single nonresponder leaves the baseline CD8+ expansion link to response uncertain.

Regarding treatment: oral pan-JAK inhibitor, 5-10 mg twice daily. Collection of lesional scalp punch biopsies and peripheral blood was performed in alopecia areata patients. PBMCs provided sorted CD4+ and CD8+ T cells. From germline, CDR1 is SNHLY and CDR2 FYNNEI. The germline V and J ends were trimmed by 6 bases and 3 bases, with 14 bases remaining between them. The CDR3 loop spans 14 amino acids. Following extraction, RNA underwent reverse transcription to cDNA, which served as the sequencing template. Assay used: immunoSEQ multiplex PCR; TCRdb lists only in-frame clones, some missing. This table has about 220,000 clones, more than 45% appearing once.

The sequenced sample was CD4+ T cells sorted from blood, obtained at week 4, from a patient treated with tofacitinib. The receptor's source is a human donor with alopecia areata. The rearrangement joins TRBV2 to TRBJ2-5; a possible D gene is TRBD2 (6 bases). CDR3 sequence reads: CASSAGLTKETQYF. The CDR3 nucleotides read TGTGCCAGCAGCGCGGGACTGACGAAAGAGACCCAGTACTTC.